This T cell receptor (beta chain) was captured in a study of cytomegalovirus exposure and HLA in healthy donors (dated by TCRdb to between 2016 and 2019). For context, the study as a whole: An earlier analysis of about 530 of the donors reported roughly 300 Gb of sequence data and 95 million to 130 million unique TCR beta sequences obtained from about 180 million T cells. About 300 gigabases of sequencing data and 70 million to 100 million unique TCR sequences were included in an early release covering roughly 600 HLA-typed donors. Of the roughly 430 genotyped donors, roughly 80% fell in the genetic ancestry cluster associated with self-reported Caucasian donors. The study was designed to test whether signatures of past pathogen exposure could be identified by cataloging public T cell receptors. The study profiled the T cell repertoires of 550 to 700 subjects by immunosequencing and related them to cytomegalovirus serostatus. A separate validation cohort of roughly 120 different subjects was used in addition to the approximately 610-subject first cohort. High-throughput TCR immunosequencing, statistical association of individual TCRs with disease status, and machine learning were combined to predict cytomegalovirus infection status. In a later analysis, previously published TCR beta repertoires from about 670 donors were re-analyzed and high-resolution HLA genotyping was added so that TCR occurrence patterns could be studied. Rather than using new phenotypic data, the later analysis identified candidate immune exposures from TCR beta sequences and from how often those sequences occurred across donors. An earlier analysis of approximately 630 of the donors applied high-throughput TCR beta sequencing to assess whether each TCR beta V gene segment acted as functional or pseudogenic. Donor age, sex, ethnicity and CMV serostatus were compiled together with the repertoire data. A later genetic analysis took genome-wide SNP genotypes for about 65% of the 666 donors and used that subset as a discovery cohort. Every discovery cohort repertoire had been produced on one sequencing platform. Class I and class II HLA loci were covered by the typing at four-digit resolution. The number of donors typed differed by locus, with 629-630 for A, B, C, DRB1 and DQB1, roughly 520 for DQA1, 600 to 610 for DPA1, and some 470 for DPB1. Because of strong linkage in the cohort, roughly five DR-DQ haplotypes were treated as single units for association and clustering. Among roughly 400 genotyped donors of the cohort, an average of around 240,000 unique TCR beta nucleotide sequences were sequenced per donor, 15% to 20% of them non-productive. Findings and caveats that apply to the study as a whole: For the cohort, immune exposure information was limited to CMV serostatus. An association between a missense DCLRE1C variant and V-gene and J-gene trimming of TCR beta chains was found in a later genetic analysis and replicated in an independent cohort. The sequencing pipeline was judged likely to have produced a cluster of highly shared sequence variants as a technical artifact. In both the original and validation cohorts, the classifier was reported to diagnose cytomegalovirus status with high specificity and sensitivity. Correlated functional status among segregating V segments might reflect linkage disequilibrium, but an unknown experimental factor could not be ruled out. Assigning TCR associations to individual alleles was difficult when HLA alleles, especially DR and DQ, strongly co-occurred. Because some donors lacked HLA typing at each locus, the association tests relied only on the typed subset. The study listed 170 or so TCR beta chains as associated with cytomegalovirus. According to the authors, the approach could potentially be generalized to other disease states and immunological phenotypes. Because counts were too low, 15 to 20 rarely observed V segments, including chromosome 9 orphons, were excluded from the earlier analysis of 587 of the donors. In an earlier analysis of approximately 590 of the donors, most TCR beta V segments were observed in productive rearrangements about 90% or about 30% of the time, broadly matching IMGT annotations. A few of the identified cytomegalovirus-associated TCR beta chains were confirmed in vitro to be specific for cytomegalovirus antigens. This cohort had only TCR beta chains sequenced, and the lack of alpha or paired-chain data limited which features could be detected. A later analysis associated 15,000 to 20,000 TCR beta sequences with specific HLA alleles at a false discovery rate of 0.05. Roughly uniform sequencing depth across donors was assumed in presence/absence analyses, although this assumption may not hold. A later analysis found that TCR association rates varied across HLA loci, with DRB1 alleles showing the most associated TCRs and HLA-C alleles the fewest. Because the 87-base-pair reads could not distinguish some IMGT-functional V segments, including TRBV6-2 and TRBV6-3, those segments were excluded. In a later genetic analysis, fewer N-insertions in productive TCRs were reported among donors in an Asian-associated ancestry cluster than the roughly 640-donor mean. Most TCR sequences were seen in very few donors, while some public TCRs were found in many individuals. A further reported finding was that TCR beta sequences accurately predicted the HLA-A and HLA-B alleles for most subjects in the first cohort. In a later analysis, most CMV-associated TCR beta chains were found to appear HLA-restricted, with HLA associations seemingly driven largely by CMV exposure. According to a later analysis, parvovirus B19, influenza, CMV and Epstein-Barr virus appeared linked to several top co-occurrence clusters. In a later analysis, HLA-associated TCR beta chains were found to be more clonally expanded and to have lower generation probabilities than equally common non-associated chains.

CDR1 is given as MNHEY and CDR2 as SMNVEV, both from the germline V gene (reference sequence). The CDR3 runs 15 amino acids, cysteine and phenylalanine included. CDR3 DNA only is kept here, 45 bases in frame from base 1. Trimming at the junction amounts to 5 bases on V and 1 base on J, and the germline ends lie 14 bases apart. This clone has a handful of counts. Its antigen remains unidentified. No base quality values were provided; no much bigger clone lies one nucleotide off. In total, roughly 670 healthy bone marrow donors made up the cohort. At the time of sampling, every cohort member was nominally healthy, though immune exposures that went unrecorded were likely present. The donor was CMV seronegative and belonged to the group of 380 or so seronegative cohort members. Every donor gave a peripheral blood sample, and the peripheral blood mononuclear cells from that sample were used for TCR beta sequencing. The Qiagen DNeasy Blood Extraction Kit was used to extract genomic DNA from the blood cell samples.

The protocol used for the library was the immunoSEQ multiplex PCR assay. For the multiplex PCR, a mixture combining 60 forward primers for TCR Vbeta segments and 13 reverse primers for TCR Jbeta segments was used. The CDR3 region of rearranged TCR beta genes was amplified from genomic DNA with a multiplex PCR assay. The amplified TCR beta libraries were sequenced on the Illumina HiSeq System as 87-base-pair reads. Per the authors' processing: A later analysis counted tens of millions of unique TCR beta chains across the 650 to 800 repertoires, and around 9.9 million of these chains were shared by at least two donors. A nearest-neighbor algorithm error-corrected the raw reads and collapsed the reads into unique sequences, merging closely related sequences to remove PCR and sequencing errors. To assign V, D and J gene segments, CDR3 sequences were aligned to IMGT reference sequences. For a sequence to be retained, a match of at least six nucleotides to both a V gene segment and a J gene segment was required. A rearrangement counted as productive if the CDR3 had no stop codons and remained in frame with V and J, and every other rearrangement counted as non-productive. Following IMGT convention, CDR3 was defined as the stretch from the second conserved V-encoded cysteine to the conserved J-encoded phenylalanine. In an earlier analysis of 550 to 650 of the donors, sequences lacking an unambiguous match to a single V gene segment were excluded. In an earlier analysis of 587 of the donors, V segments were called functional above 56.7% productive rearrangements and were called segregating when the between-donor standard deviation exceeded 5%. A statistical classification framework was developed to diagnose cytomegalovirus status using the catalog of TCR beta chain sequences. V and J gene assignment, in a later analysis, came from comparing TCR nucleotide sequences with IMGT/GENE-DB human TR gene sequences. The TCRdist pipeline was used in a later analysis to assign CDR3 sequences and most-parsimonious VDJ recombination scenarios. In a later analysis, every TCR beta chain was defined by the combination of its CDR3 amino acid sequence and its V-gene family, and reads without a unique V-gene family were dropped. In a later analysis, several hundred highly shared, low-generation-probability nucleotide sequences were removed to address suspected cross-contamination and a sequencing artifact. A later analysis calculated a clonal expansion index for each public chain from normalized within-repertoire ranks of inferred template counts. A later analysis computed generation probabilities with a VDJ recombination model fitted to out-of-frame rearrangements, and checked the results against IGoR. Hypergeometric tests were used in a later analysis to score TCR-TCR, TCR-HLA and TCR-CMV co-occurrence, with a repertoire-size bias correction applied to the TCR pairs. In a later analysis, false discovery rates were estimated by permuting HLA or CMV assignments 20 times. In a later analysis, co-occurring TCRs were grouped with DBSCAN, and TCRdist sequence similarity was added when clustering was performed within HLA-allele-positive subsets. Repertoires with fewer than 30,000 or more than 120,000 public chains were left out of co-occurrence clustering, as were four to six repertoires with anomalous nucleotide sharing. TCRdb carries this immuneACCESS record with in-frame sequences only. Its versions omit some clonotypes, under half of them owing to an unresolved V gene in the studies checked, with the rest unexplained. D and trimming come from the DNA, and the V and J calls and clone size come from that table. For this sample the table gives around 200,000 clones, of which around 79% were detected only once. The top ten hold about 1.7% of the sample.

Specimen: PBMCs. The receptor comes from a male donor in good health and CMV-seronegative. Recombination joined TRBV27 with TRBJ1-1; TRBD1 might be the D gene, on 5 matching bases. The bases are TGTGCCAGCAGTATACTTCAGGGCAGGAACACTGAAGCTTTCTTT. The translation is CASSILQGRNTEAFF.